The next 18 T cell receptor beta chains were all read from a single sample in a study of T-cell reconstitution after alpha-beta-depleted transplantation in children. Using unique molecular identifiers, the investigators prepared the TCRbeta library. MiXCR was run by TCRdb on the PCR reads, yielding one entry per CDR3 protein. Found here are approximately 190,000 distinct CDR3 sequences, 6.3% of them singletons; the top ten hold around 4.1%. The input for sequencing was PBMCs, taken before TCRalphabeta/CD19-depleted stem cell transplant. These receptors were obtained from a girl less than two years old with combined immunodeficiency, due to receive a stem cell transplant.

Turning to this clonotype: A read error is likely, as this CDR3 ends without the conserved phenylalanine or tryptophan. The V call is TRBV12-3 or TRBV12-4, the J call TRBJ1-2; 8 bases match TRBD1. The CDR3 covers 16 residues. With V trimmed by 3 bases and J by 6 bases, 12 bases remained unmatched. This CDR3 is CASSFPGQGHLHGYTY. In DNA, the CDR3 is TGTGCCAGCAGTTTTCCCGGACAGGGCCATCTTCATGGCTACACCTAC.

Ten or more counts support this clonotype. V is TRBV12-3 or TRBV12-4 and J is TRBJ2-1, with D hard to call. CDR3 size: 15 residues. V lost 3 bases and J lost 2, with 11 bases in between. CDR3 residues: CASSFGGETYNEQFF. The CDR3 coding sequence is TGTGCCAGCAGTTTTGGCGGAGAGACCTACAATGAGCAGTTCTTC.

At least ten counts were recorded for this clonotype. V is TRBV12-3 or TRBV12-4 and J is TRBJ1-2; 8 bases map to TRBD1. The V and J ends lost 6 bases and 4 bases, in that order; junction bases with no gene match: 4. The CDR3 loop spans 13 amino acids. This CDR3 is CASSPGQVYGYTF. The CDR3 coding sequence is TGTGCCAGCAGCCCGGGACAGGTCTATGGCTACACCTTC.

This rearrangement joins TRBV15 to TRBJ2-6, with unresolved D. This CDR3 is 18 amino acids long. Trimming took off 0 bases at V and 7 bases at J, with 19 bases between the two ends. The V gene's germline CDR1 is LNHNV and CDR2 YYDKDF (reference sequence). The CDR3 reads CATSRDFGRRYSANVLTF. CDR3 DNA sequence: TGTGCCACCAGCAGAGACTTCGGACGAAGATATTCAGCCAACGTCCTGACTTTC.

As regards this clonotype: This clone may be a read error of a much larger clone one base away. The rearrangement uses TRBV29-1 and TRBJ2-5; 10 positions agree with TRBD2. CDR1 SQVTM and CDR2 ANQGSEA come from the germline V gene. The CDR3 covers 12 residues. The CDR3 DNA reads TGCAGCGTCCAAGCGGGAGGGGAGACCGAGTACTTC. It yields the protein CSVQAGGETEYF.

This clonotype was detected many times. This chain joins TRBV20-1 and TRBJ2-7; perhaps TRBD2 as D (6 bases). The V end was cut by 4 bases, the J end by 6 bases, with 7 bases between. CDR3 length: 10 amino acids. In germline, CDR1 is DFQATT, CDR2 SNEGSKA (reference sequence). CDR3 residues: CSANGGEQYF. CDR3 DNA sequence: TGCAGTGCTAACGGGGGCGAGCAGTACTTC.

This clonotype was observed at least ten times. This chain connects TRBV5-1 to TRBJ2-7, with D possibly matching TRBD2 (6 bases). V was pared by 3 bases and J by 5 bases, with 15 bases between. The CDR3 loop spans 14 amino acids. Germline V gene data show CDR1 as SGHRS and CDR2 as YFSETQ. The CDR3 spells CASSYEAGFDEQYF. The CDR3 nucleotides read TGCGCCAGCAGCTATGAGGCGGGGTTTGACGAGCAGTACTTC. Filled out from reference TRBV5-1 and TRBJ2-7, the complete variable domain reads KAGVTQTPRYLIKTRGQQVTLSCSPISGHRSVSWYQQTPGQGLQFLFEYFSETQRNKGNFPGRFSGRQFSNSRSEMNVSTLELGDSALYLCASSYEAGFDEQYFGPGTRLTVT.

Many counts were recorded for this clonotype. The chain carries TRBV29-1 and TRBJ2-1; a possible D gene is TRBD2 (6 bases). The V end lost 5 bases, the J end lost 9 bases, and 11 bases lay between the germline ends. CDR1 and CDR2 (germline): SQVTM, ANQGSEA. This CDR3 has 11 amino acids. The CDR3 sequence is CSVPIGGEQFF. The CDR3, as DNA: TGCAGCGTTCCTATCGGGGGTGAGCAGTTCTTC.

V usage is TRBV24-1 and J usage is TRBJ2-3; weak D call: TRBD1 (5 bases). The CDR3 covers 13 residues. Germline values: CDR1 KGHDR, CDR2 SFDVKD. Between the trimmed V and J ends, which lost 7 bases and 1 base, there was a span of 8 bases. Written as DNA, the CDR3 is TGTGCCACCAGGGGGCTGGGCACAGATACGCAGTATTTT. Amino acid sequence: CATRGLGTDTQYF.

This clonotype was seen at least ten times. The CDR3 loop is CASSLRLGAYEQYF. Here the CDR3 DNA reads TGTGCCAGCAGCCTGAGACTAGGTGCCTACGAGCAGTACTTC. The chain links TRBV13 to TRBJ2-7, with a tentative D call TRBD2 (6 bases). The CDR3 extends over 14 amino acids. Looked up from germline, CDR1 is PRHDT and CDR2 is FYEKMQ (reference sequence). The V and J ends lost 5 bases and 2 bases respectively, with 13 bases between them.

The table lists this clonotype with many counts. The chain uses TRBV20-1 and TRBJ2-1; D is possibly TRBD2 (6 bases). The V end was cut by 3 bases, the J end by 5 bases, with 17 bases between. The CDR3 spans 15 residues. CDR1 and CDR2 from the germline V gene are DFQATT and SNEGSKA (reference sequence). CDR3 sequence: CSASTGLEINNEQFF. The CDR3 nucleotides read TGCAGTGCTAGCACGGGACTCGAAATAAACAATGAGCAGTTCTTC.

As for this clonotype: At one end, the junction sequence differs from germline, possibly due to a read error. This chain links TRBV2 with TRBJ2-7; TRBD1 aligns across 9 bases. The CDR3 sequence is 18 residues long. The germline V gene has CDR1 SNHLY and CDR2 FYNNEI. The CDR3, as DNA: TGTACCAGCTGTCCTTTCCCAATACCGGGACAGGGAACCTACGAGCAGTACTTC. Translating gives CTSCPFPIPGQGTYEQYF.

Turning to this clonotype: A single base separates this from a much larger clone, so it may be a read error. As the CDR3 is not closed by the conserved phenylalanine or tryptophan, this likely results from a read error. The chain is built from TRBV12-3 or TRBV12-4 and TRBJ2-1, with D perhaps matching TRBD2 (7 bases). Trimming removed 3 bases at V and 3 bases at J, with 18 bases between. The CDR3 loop spans 17 amino acids. CDR3 protein: CASSLEWGGPNYNEQFY. The CDR3 region has the DNA TGTGCCAGCAGTTTGGAGTGGGGGGGCCCCAACTACAATGAGCAGTTCTAC.

This clonotype was seen more than once but under ten times. The chain carries TRBV20-1 and TRBJ2-1; 9 bases match TRBD2. This CDR3 is 14 amino acids long. Germline V gene lookup returns CDR1 DFQATT and CDR2 SNEGSKA (reference sequence). The ends lost 4 bases at V and 4 bases at J; junction bases unmatched: 5. The CDR3: CSANSGGLYNEQFF. CDR3 bases: TGCAGTGCTAACAGCGGGGGGTTATACAATGAGCAGTTCTTC.

This clonotype has at least ten counts. The rearrangement uses TRBV7-9 and TRBJ2-1; TRBD2 matches at 10 bases. The V segment lost 6 bases and the J segment 0 bases; nucleotides outside the gene matches: 2. Germline CDR1 and CDR2: SEHNR and FQNEAQ (reference sequence). The CDR3 is 15 residues long. CDR3 sequence (DNA): TGTGCCAGCAGAATAGCGGGGGGCTCCTACAATGAGCAGTTCTTC. Translation: CASRIAGGSYNEQFF.

This clonotype was seen at least ten times. This chain connects TRBV6-2 or TRBV6-3 to TRBJ2-7; 7 bases align to TRBD1. CDR1 MNHEY and CDR2 SVGEGT come from the germline V gene. With 2 bases clipped from V and 2 bases from J, the junction kept 3 bases outside the gene matches. There are 14 residues in the CDR3. This chain's CDR3 is CASSYDRVAYEQYF. CDR3 DNA: TGTGCCAGCAGTTACGACAGGGTCGCCTACGAGCAGTACTTC.

This clonotype was seen ten or more times. CDR3 sequence: CSARERGLAGAQGETQYF. The CDR3 DNA reads as TGCAGTGCTAGAGAAAGAGGACTAGCGGGCGCCCAAGGGGAGACCCAGTACTTC. The chain recombines TRBV20-1 with TRBJ2-5; 11 positions agree with TRBD2. The CDR3 is made up of 18 amino acids. The V and J ends lost 0 bases and 5 bases, in that order; junction bases with no gene match: 14. The V gene's germline CDR1 is DFQATT and CDR2 SNEGSKA (reference sequence).

This clonotype was detected ten times or more. At one of its ends the junction is not consistent with the germline gene, which may arise from a read error. The V gene is TRBV4-3, the J gene TRBJ2-7; TRBD1 agrees at 8 bases. The germline V gene encodes CDR1 LGHNA and CDR2 YSLEER. The CDR3 spans 13 residues. CDR3 bases: TGCGCCAGCAGCCGGGACAGGTCCTCCGAGCAGTACTTC. Translating it yields CASSRDRSSEQYF.